Sequencing of this T cell receptor (beta chain) was carried out in a study of Graves' ophthalmopathy and Graves' hyperthyroidism. A volume of over 9 ml of fresh peripheral blood supplied the PBMCs. For repertoire sequencing, the TCR beta CDR3 regions were amplified from RNA transcripts. The library came from an HTBI-primed first-round RT-PCR and a second-round multiplex PCR. TCRdb processed the multiplex PCR reads anew with MiXCR; each CDR3 protein has one entry. In the table there are about 240,000 distinct CDR3 sequences, around 50% of which are singletons. The V and J ends lost 1 base and 1 base respectively, with 5 bases between them. Germline V CDR1 and CDR2: ENHRY, SYGVKD. This CDR3 contains 14 residues. This clonotype was detected ten times or more.

The V gene is TRBV10-3, the J gene TRBJ1-5; D remains ambiguous. Sequenced input: peripheral blood. The TCR originated in an adult man with Graves' ophthalmopathy. Here the CDR3 DNA reads TGTGCCATCAGTGAGTGGCAGAGCAATCAGCCCCAGCATTTT. It is translated as CAISEWQSNQPQHF.